The sequence of this T cell receptor (beta chain) was determined in a study of T-cell memory formation after mild COVID-19. This clonotype was seen only a few times. Its antigen is still unknown. Study conclusions and caveats: Most CD4+ clones that shrank were in CM and EM, while CD8+ ones turned up in EMRA. Memory cells collected pre-infection included some clones that later responded, suggesting cross-reactive memory joined.

This CDR3 region has 13 residues. V was trimmed by 11 bases and J by 0 bases, leaving 14 bases between them. The germline gives CDR1 MNHNS, CDR2 SASEGT. Each CDR3 protein gets one entry after TCRdb re-called the 5' RACE reads with MiXCR. The table shows 300,000 or so distinct CDR3 sequences, with roughly 15% occurring only once. The rearrangement joins TRBV6-1 to TRBJ2-7; TRBD1 or TRBD2 may be the D gene (5 bases each). This receptor was identified in a man younger than 30 who had mild COVID-19 (a few samples of this study predate the infection). Cell type and time point are not known. Sequenced material: PBMCs or a T cell subset sorted from them (not recorded which). The CDR3 DNA reads as TGTGCCGCTTCCCCAGGGAGCTCCTACGAGCAGTACTTC. This codes for CAASPGSSYEQYF.